The present T cell receptor (beta chain) was sequenced within a study of T cell responses to AZD1222 COVID-19 vaccine. Study results and caveats: Repertoire collection took place solely once the T cell response had peaked.

For this clone: Its antigen is unidentified.

V dropped 8 bases and J dropped 4 bases, with 15 bases sitting between them. The CDR3 has 14 residues. Germline loops: CDR1 MNHEY, CDR2 SVGAGI. This table comes from immunoSEQ multiplex PCR, and its TCRdb copy is limited to in-frame clones, with some not included. The table shows 65,000 to 80,000 clones, with roughly 90% occurring only once. The chain uses TRBV6-5 and TRBJ1-5; possibly TRBD1 for D (6 bases). Sequencing was performed on peripheral blood, taken on day 0 of AZD1222 vaccination. The receptor was derived from an adult in good health. CDR3 in DNA: TGTGCCAGCTATACAGGGCCCTCTAATCAGCCCCAGCATTTT. Its protein is CASYTGPSNQPQHF.